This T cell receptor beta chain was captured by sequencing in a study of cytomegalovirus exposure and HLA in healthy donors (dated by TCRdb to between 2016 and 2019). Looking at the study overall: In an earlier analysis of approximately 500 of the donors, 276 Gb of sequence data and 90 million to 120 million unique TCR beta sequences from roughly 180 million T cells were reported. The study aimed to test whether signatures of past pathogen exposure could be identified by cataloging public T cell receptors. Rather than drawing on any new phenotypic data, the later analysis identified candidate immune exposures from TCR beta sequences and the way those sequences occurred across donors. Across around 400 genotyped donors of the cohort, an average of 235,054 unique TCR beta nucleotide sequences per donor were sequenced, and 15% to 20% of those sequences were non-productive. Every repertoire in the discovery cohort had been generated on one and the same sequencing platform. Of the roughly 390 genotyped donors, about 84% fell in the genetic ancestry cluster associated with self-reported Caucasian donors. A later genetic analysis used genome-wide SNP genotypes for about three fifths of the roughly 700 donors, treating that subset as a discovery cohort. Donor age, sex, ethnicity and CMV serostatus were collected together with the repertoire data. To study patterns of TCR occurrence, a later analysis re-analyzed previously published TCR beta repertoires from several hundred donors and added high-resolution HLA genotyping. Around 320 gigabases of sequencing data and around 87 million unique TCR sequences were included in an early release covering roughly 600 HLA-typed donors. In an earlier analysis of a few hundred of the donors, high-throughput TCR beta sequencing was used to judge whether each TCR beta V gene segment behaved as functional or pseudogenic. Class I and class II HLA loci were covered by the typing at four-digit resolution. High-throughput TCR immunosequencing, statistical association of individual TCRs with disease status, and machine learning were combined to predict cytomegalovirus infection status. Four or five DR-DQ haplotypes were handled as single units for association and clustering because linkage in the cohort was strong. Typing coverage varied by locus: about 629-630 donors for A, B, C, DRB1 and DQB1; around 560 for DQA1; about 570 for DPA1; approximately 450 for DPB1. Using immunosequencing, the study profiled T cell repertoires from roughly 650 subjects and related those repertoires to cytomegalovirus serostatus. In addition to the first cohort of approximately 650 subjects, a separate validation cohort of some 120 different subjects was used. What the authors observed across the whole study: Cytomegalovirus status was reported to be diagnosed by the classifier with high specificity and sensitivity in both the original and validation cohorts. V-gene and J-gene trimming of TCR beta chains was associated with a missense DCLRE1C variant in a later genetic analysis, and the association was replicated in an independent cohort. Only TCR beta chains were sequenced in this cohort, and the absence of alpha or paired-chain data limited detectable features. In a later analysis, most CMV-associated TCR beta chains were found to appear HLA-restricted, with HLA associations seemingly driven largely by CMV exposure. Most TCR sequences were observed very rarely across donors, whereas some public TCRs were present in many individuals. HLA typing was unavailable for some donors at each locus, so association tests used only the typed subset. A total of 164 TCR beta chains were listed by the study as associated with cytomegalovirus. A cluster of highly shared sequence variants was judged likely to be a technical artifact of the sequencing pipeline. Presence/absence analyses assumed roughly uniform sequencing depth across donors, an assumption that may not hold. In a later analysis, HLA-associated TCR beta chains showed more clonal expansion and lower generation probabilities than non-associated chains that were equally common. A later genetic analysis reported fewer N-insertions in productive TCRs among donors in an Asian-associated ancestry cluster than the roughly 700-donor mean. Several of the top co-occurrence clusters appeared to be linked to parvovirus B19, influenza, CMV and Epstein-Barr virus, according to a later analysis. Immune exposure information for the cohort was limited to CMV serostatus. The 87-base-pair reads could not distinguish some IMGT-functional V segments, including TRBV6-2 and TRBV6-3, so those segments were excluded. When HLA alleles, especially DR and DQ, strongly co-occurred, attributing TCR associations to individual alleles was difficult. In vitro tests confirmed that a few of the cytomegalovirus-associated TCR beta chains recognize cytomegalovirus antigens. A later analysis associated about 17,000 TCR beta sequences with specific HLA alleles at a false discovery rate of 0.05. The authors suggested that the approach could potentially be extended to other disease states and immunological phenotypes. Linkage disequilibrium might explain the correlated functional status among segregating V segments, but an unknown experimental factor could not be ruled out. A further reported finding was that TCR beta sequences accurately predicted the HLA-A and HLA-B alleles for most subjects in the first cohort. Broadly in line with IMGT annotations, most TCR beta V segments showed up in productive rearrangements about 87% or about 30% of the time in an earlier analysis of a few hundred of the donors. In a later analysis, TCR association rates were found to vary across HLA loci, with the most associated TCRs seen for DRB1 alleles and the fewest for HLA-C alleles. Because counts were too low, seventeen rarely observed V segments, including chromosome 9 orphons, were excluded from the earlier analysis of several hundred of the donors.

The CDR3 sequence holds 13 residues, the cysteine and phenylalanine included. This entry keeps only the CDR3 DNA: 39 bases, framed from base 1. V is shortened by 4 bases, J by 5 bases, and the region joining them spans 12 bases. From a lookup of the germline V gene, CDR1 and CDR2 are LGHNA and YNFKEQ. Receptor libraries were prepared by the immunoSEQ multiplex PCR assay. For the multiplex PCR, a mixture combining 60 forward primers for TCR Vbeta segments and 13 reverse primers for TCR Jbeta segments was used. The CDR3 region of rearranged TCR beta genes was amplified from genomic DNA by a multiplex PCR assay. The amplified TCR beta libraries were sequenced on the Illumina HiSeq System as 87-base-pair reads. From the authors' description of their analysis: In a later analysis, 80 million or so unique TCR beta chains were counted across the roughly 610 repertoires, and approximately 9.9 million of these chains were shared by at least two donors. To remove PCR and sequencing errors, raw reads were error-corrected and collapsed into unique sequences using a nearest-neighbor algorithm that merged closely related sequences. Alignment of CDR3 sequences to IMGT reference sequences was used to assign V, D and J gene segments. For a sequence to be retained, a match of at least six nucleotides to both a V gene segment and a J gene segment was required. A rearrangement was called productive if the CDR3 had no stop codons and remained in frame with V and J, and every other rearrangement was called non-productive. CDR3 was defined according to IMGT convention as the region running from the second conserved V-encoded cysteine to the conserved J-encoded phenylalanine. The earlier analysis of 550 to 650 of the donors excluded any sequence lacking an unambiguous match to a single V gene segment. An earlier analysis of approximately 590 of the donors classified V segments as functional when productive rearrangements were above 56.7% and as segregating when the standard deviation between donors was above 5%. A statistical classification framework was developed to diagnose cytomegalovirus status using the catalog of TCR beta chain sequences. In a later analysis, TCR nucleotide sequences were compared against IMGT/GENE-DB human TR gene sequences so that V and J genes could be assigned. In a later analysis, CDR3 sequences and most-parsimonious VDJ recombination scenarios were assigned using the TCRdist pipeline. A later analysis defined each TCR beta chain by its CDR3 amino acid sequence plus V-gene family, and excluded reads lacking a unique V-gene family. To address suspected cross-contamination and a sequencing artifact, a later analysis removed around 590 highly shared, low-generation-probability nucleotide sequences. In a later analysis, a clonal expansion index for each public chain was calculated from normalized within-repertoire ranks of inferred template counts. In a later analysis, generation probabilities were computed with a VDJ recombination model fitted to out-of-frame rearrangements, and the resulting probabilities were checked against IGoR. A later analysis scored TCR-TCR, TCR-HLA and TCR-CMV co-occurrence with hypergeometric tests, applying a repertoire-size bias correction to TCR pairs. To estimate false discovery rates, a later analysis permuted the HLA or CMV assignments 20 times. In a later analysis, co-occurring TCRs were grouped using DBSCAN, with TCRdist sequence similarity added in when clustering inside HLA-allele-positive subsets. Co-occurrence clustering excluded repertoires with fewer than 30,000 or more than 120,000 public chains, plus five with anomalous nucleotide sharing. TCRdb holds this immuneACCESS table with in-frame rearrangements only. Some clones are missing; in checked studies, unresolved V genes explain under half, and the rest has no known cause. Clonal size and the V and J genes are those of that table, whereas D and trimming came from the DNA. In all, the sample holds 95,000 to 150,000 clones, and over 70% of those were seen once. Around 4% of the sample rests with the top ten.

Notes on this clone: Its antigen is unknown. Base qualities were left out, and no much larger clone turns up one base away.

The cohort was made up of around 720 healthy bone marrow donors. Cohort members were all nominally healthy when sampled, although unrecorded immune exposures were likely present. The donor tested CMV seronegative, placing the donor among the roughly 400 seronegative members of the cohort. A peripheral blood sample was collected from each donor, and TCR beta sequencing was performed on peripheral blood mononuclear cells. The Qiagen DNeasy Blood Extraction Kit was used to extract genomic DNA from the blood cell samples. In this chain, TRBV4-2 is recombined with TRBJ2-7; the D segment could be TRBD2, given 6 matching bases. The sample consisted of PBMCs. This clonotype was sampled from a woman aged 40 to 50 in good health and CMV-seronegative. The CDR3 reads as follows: CASSRLGEDEQYF. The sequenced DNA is TGTGCCAGCAGCCGACTAGGAGAGGACGAGCAGTACTTC.